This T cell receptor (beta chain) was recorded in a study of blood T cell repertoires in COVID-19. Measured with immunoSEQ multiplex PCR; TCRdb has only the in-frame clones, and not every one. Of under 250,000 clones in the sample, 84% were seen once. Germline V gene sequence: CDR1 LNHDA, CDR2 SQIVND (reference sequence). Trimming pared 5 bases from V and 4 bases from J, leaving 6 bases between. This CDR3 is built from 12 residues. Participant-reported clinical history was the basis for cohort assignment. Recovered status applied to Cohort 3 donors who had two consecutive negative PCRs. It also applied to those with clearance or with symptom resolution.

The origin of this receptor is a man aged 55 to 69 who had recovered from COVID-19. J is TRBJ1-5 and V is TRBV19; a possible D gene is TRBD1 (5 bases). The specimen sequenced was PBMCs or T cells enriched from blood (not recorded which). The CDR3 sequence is CASSYRNQPQHF. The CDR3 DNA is TGTGCCAGTAGTTACAGGAATCAGCCCCAGCATTTT.